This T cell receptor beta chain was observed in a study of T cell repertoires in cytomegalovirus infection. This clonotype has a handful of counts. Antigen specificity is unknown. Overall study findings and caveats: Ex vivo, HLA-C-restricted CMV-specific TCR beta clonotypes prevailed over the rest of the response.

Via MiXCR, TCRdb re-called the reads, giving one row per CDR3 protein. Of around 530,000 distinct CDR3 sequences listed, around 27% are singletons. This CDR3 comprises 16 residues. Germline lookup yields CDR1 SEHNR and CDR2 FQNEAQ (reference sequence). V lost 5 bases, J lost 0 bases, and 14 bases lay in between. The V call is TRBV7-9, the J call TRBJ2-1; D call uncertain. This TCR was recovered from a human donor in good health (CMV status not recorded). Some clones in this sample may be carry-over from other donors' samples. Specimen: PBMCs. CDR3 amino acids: CASSPRRLSSYNEQFF. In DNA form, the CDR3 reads TGTGCCAGCAGCCCCCGACGCCTGAGCTCCTACAATGAGCAGTTCTTC.